This TCR beta chain derives from a study of cytomegalovirus exposure and HLA in healthy donors. Germline lookup yields CDR1 SNHLY and CDR2 FYNNEI. There are 16 residues in the CDR3. The J segment lost 4 bases and the V segment lost 3 bases, leaving 11 bases of the junction unmatched. Profiled with immunoSEQ multiplex PCR; TCRdb holds only in-frame clones, not every one. The sample yields fewer than 95,000 clones, approximately 88% seen once. This clone was detected only once. The sequenced material came from PBMCs. This sequence joins TRBV2 and TRBJ1-2; 7 nucleotides agree with TRBD1. The TCR was taken from a woman between 18 and 29 years old in good health and CMV-seropositive. CDR3 in DNA: TGTGCCAGCAGTGAGGGGCTCAGACAGGGAGGCTATGGCTACACCTTC. Protein product: CASSEGLRQGGYGYTF.